The 26 T cell receptor beta chains below come from one sample, sequenced in a study of CD8 T cells in Susac syndrome (dated by TCRdb to about 2019). The library was built by means of the immunoSEQ multiplex PCR assay. RNA was extracted with the RNeasy kit and 0.5 to 1 ug was reverse transcribed using random hexamers. The raw public reads went through TCRdb reprocessing: fastp at Q25, MiXCR clone calling, in-frame beta chains kept. Records with the same CDR3 protein are collapsed into one entry carrying the most frequent genes and DNA. This sample comprises some 210,000 distinct CDR3 sequences, less than 95% of them detected only once. Under 0.2% of the sample goes to the ten largest clones. The sequenced material came from CD4+ T cells from PBMCs. Receptors originate from a human donor with Susac syndrome.

The chain combines TRBV20-1 with TRBJ2-7, with 15 positions matching TRBD2. V lost 5 bases to trimming and J lost 2 bases; unmatched junction nucleotides: 4. The CDR3 length is 15 residues. CDR1 is DFQATT, CDR2 SNEGSKA, per germline (reference sequence). CDR3 in DNA: TGCAGTGCTGGACTAGCGGGGGGGCTTACCTACGAGCAGTACTTC. This sequence encodes CSAGLAGGLTYEQYF.

The rearrangement links TRBV9 to TRBJ2-3; TRBD1 aligns across 7 bases. V lost 2 bases to trimming and J lost 0 bases; unmatched junction nucleotides: 0. The CDR3 contains 14 residues. CDR1 and CDR2 from the germline V gene are SGDLS and YYNGEE. The CDR3 loop is CASSVGQSTDTQYF. CDR3 bases: TGTGCCAGCAGCGTGGGACAGAGCACAGATACGCAGTATTTT.

The rearrangement joins TRBV20-1 to TRBJ2-5; either TRBD1 or TRBD2 may supply D (5 bases each). Germline-derived CDR1 and CDR2 are DFQATT and SNEGSKA (reference sequence). The V end lost 5 bases, the J end lost 3 bases, and 13 bases lay between the germline ends. The CDR3 is made up of 13 amino acids. The CDR3 region is CSAEGRGEETQYF. The DNA for the CDR3 is TGCAGTGCTGAGGGGAGAGGGGAAGAGACCCAGTACTTC.

The chain links TRBV12-3 or TRBV12-4 to TRBJ2-7; D may be TRBD2 (5 bases). Deletions cut 0 bases from V and 3 bases from J, with 21 bases between. The CDR3 length is 18 residues. In DNA form, the CDR3 reads TGTGCCAGCAGTTTAGCGCAGGCGTCTGGACTGGGGATCTACGAGCAGTACTTC. It codes for CASSLAQASGLGIYEQYF.

This chain connects TRBV20-1 to TRBJ2-6; TRBD1 matches at 7 bases. The germline gives CDR1 DFQATT, CDR2 SNEGSKA (reference sequence). With V trimmed by 0 bases and J by 2 bases, 1 base remained unmatched. CDR3 length: 15 residues. In DNA form, the CDR3 reads TGCAGTGCTAGAGAACAGGGGACTGGGGCCAACGTCCTGACTTTC. This gives the protein CSAREQGTGANVLTF.

V and J are TRBV7-2 and TRBJ2-3; D not certain. The ends were cut back, 1 base at V and 2 bases at J, with 7 bases in the middle. Germline lookup yields CDR1 SGHTA and CDR2 FQGNSA. The CDR3 is 14 amino acids. The CDR3 protein is CASSLVPHTDTQYF. The CDR3 nucleotides are TGTGCCAGCAGCTTAGTTCCGCACACAGATACGCAGTATTTT.

The chain combines TRBV9 with TRBJ2-7, with TRBD2 matching over 14 bases. The trim removed 2 bases at V and 2 bases at J, leaving 0 bases unmatched. The germline gives CDR1 SGDLS, CDR2 YYNGEE. This CDR3 has 15 residues. Here the CDR3 reads CASSVGLAGAYEQYF. The CDR3 nucleotides read TGTGCCAGCAGCGTGGGACTAGCGGGAGCCTACGAGCAGTACTTC.

The rearrangement uses TRBV12-3 or TRBV12-4 and TRBJ2-1; D is possibly TRBD2 (5 bases). V lost 4 bases, J lost 1 base, and 11 bases lay in between. This CDR3 region has 15 residues. CDR3 sequence: CASSYRRTSYNEQFF. In nucleotides, the CDR3 is TGTGCCAGCAGTTACAGACGGACTTCCTACAATGAGCAGTTCTTC.

The rearrangement uses TRBV7-9 and TRBJ1-2; TRBD1 is a possible D gene (5 bases). Germline V gene sequence: CDR1 SEHNR, CDR2 FQNEAQ (reference sequence). The CDR3 loop spans 17 amino acids. The V end was cut by 4 bases, the J end by 1 base, with 19 bases between. CDR3 DNA sequence: TGTGCCAGCAGCTCCTCAGTGGTGTCGGACATTAACTATGGCTACACCTTC. Translated: CASSSSVVSDINYGYTF.

V gene TRBV9 combines with J gene TRBJ2-2, with D possibly TRBD1 on 6 matching bases. V gave up 0 bases and J gave up 4 bases, with 10 bases separating them. This CDR3 is 15 amino acids long. CDR1 and CDR2 from the germline V gene are SGDLS and YYNGEE. In DNA, the CDR3 is TGTGCCAGCAGCGTAGTTGGGGGCTCCACCGGGGAGCTGTTTTTT. Encoded protein: CASSVVGGSTGELFF.

V gene TRBV30 combines with J gene TRBJ2-1, with D perhaps matching TRBD1 or TRBD2 (5 bases each). CDR1 is GTSNPN, CDR2 SVGIG, per germline (reference sequence). The CDR3 loop spans 14 amino acids. V was clipped by 5 bases and J by 0 bases, with 11 bases between them. CDR3 protein: CAWYGGSSYNEQFF. CDR3 nucleotides: TGTGCCTGGTATGGGGGAAGCTCCTACAATGAGCAGTTCTTC.

The J gene is TRBJ1-1, the V gene TRBV6-2 or TRBV6-3; D possibly corresponds to TRBD1 (5 bases). Germline V gene lookup returns CDR1 MNHEY and CDR2 SVGEGT. CDR3 length: 16 residues. V dropped 4 bases and J dropped 4 bases, with 19 bases sitting between them. CDR3 amino acids: CASSSPGPRAGTEAFF. The DNA of the CDR3 is TGTGCCAGCAGTTCTCCGGGACCTCGAGCGGGCACTGAAGCTTTCTTT.

The chain has TRBV25-1 and TRBJ1-4; 10 nucleotides agree with TRBD1. Germline trimming cut 0 bases from V and 7 bases from J; bases unmatched to any gene: 2. Germline CDR1 and CDR2: MGHDK and SYGVNS. The CDR3 loop spans 15 amino acids. The CDR3 DNA reads as TGTGCCAGCAGTGAATACCGGGACAGGGGTGAAAAACTGTTTTTT. The encoded protein is CASSEYRDRGEKLFF.

The rearrangement uses TRBV7-2 and TRBJ2-3; 7 bases agree with TRBD1. The CDR3 runs 12 residues. Germline V gives CDR1 SGHTA, CDR2 FQGNSA. V was clipped by 1 base and J by 15 bases; unmatched bases: 7. CDR3 coding DNA: TGTGCCAGCAGCTTAGGACAGGGATTTAAATATTTT. It is translated as CASSLGQGFKYF.

V and J are TRBV30 and TRBJ1-5; D perhaps matches TRBD1 (5 bases). This CDR3 has 15 residues. Germline V CDR1 and CDR2: GTSNPN, SVGIG (reference sequence). V lost 2 bases and J lost 2, with 13 bases in between. The CDR3 spells CAWSLGGGGNQPQHF. In nucleotides, the CDR3 is TGTGCCTGGAGTCTGGGTGGAGGGGGCAATCAGCCCCAGCATTTT. The variable domain in full, completed from reference TRBV30 and TRBJ1-5, reads SQTIHQWPATLVQPVGSPLSLECTVEGTSNPNLYWYRQAAGRGLQLLFYSVGIGQISSEVPQNLSASRPQDRQFILSSKKLLLSDSGFYLCAWSLGGGGNQPQHFGDGTRLSIL.

J is TRBJ2-2 and V is TRBV7-2, with 10 bases lining up with TRBD1. Germline V gene lookup returns CDR1 SGHTA and CDR2 FQGNSA. There are 16 residues in the CDR3. V was pared by 5 bases and J by 2 bases, with 5 bases of the junction left unmatched. This chain's CDR3 is CASSIDRGLNTGELFF. In DNA, the CDR3 is TGTGCCAGCAGCATCGACAGGGGGCTTAACACCGGGGAGCTGTTTTTT.

The rearrangement joins TRBV12-3 or TRBV12-4 to TRBJ2-1, with D tentatively TRBD1 or TRBD2 (5 bases each). The ends were cut back, 10 bases at V and 5 bases at J, with 15 bases in the middle. The length of the CDR3 is 13 residues. The CDR3 region is CATRDGADNEQFF. CDR3 bases: TGTGCCACCCGGGACGGGGCAGACAATGAGCAGTTCTTC.

This sequence joins TRBV20-1 and TRBJ2-7; 9 nucleotides align to TRBD1. J lost 6 bases, V lost 6 bases, and 9 bases had no gene match. Germline V lookup: CDR1 DFQATT, CDR2 SNEGSKA (reference sequence). This CDR3 contains 13 residues. The CDR3 nucleotides are TGCAGTGCATACCGGGACAGGGCCGGCGAGCAGTACTTC. This gives the protein CSAYRDRAGEQYF.

The J gene is TRBJ2-2, the V gene TRBV5-6; D gene unclear. The CDR3 has 15 amino acids. The ends were cut back, 4 bases at V and 1 base at J, with 11 bases in the middle. Germline lookup yields CDR1 SGHDT and CDR2 YYEEEE. Here the CDR3 reads CASSLSLLNTGELFF. The CDR3 DNA reads as TGTGCCAGCAGCCTATCCCTTTTGAACACCGGGGAGCTGTTTTTT.

V is TRBV30 and J is TRBJ2-3; possible D gene TRBD2, 5 bases. The CDR3 sequence is 14 residues long. CDR1 GTSNPN and CDR2 SVGIG come from the germline V gene (reference sequence). Trimming stripped 6 bases from V and 1 base from J, with 14 bases between. The CDR3 loop is CACSGDGGTDTQYF. In DNA form, the CDR3 reads TGTGCCTGTTCCGGGGATGGGGGCACAGATACGCAGTATTTT.

The chain has TRBV20-1 and TRBJ1-2; 7 nucleotides align to TRBD1. V shed 5 bases and J 8 bases; nucleotides not matched to a gene: 14. Per germline, CDR1 DFQATT and CDR2 SNEGSKA (reference sequence). This CDR3 is 14 amino acids long. The CDR3 region has the DNA TGCAGTGCTGGACAGGACGGCCGGGTCCCGGGCTACACCTTC. This sequence encodes CSAGQDGRVPGYTF.

The V gene is TRBV4-3, the J gene TRBJ2-7; perhaps D is TRBD1 or TRBD2 (5 bases each). Germline-derived CDR1 and CDR2 are LGHNA and YSLEER. This CDR3 has 13 amino acids. The V gene lost 0 bases and the J gene lost 5 bases, with 8 bases spanning the gap. The CDR3 nucleotides are TGCGCCAGCAGCCAAGAATGGGGGAACGAGCAGTACTTC. Translation gives CASSQEWGNEQYF.

This clonotype was seen just once. The rearrangement joins TRBV6-5 to TRBJ2-7, with TRBD1 matching over 8 bases. Germline CDR1 reads MNHEY; CDR2 reads SVGAGI. The CDR3 spans 16 residues. V shed 2 bases and J 5 bases; nucleotides not matched to a gene: 11. The CDR3 nucleotides read TGTGCCAGCAGTTACCTGCCGGGACAGGCAGTCAACGAGCAGTACTTC. Translated, it gives CASSYLPGQAVNEQYF.

The rearrangement links TRBV10-3 to TRBJ2-5; 7 positions agree with TRBD1. The CDR3 loop spans 12 amino acids. From germline, CDR1 is ENHRY and CDR2 SYGVKD. V trimming: 9 bases; J trimming: 2 bases; junction bases outside the gene matches: 3. The chain's CDR3 is CAMGQSQETQYF. The CDR3, as DNA: TGTGCCATGGGACAGTCTCAAGAGACCCAGTACTTC.

The genes are TRBV11-3 and TRBJ1-2, with D hard to call. The CDR3 covers 13 residues. Trimming took off 2 bases at V and 6 bases at J, with 10 bases between the two ends. The germline gives CDR1 SGHNT, CDR2 YENEEA. CDR3 in amino acids: CASSLRGGHGYTF. CDR3 nucleotide sequence: TGTGCCAGCAGCTTACGGGGAGGTCATGGCTACACCTTC.

This clonotype was counted a single time. The chain combines TRBV28 with TRBJ1-5; the D gene is possibly TRBD1 (6 bases). This CDR3 is 13 amino acids long. Trimming removed 5 bases at V and 6 bases at J, with 11 bases between. The germline V gene encodes CDR1 MDHEN and CDR2 SYDVKM. The CDR3 reads CASSLRGGQPQHF. DNA of the CDR3: TGTGCCAGCAGTCTCAGGGGAGGTCAGCCCCAGCATTTT.